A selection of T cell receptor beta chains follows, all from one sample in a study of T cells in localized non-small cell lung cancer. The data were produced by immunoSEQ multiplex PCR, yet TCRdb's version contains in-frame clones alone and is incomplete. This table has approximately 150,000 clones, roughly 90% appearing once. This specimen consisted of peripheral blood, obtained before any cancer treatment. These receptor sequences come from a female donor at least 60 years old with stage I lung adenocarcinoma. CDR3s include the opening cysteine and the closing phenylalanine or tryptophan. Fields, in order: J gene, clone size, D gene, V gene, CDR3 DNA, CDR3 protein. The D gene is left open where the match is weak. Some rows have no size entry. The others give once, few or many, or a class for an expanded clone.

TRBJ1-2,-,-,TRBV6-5,TGTGCCAGCAGAGACACCAACTATGGCTACACCTTC,CASRDTNYGYTF
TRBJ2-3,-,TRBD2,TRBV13,TGTGCCAGCAGCTCTAGAGACGGACTAGCGGGAGACCGTCCAGATACGCAGTATTTT,CASSSRDGLAGDRPDTQYF
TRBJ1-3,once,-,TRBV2,TGTGCCAGCAGTGTGCAGAGAATAGTCTCTGGAAACACCATATATTTT,CASSVQRIVSGNTIYF
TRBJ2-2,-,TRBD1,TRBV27,TGTGCCAGCAGTGACAGGGGGCGTCGGGACACCGGGGAGCTGTTTTTT,CASSDRGRRDTGELFF
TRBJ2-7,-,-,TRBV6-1,TGTGCCAGCAGTGAGATAGATACCTACGAGCAGTACTTC,CASSEIDTYEQYF
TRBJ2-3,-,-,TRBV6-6,TGTGCCAGCAGTTACGACACTACGCAGTATTTT,CASSYDTTQYF
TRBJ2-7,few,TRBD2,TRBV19,TGTGCCAGTGGGGGACTTCCGGGACTAGTGGCCGAGCAGTACTTC,CASGGLPGLVAEQYF
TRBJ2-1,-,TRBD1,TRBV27,TGTGCCAGCAGCGTCGGGACAGGCGGCAATGAGCAGTTCTTC,CASSVGTGGNEQFF
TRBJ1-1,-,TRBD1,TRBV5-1,TGCGCCAGCAGCTTGGGTTGGGGACAGGCCATGAACACTGAAGCTTTCTTT,CASSLGWGQAMNTEAFF
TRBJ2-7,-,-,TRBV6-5,TGTGCCAGCAACTCACCGGGAGCGCCTTACTTC,CASNSPGAPYF
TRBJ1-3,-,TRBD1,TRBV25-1,TGTGCCAGCAGTGAAGACAGGGGAACATTGATAAACACCATATATTTT,CASSEDRGTLINTIYF
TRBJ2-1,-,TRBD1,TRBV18,TGTGCCAGCTCACCCCAAATCGGACAGGGGCGAAGATCTTACAATGAGCAGTTCTTC,CASSPQIGQGRRSYNEQFF
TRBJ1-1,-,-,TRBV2,TGTGCCAGCAGTGATGAAGCGAACACTGAAGCTTTCTTT,CASSDEANTEAFF
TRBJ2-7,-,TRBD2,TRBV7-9,TGTGCCAGCAGCTTTTTTAGGACTAGCGGGATGCCCTACGAGCAGTACTTC,CASSFFRTSGMPYEQYF
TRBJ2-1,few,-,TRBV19,TGTGCCAGTTCAGGGGAAGAATACAATGAGCAGTTCTTC,CASSGEEYNEQFF
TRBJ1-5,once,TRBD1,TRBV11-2,TGTGCCAGCAGCCCGCGACAGGGGCGAAACAATCAGCCCCAGCATTTT,CASSPRQGRNNQPQHF
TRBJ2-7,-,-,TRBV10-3,TGTGCCATCAGGGCCGGGCCCCTGTCCTACGAGCAGTACTTC,CAIRAGPLSYEQYF
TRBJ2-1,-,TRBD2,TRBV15,TGTGCCACCAGCACTGAGCGGGAGGGCCCCGGTGATGAGCAGTTCTTC,CATSTEREGPGDEQFF
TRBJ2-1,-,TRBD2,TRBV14,TGTGCCAGCAGCCAAGGGAGCGGGAGCTCCTACAATGAGCAGTTCTTC,CASSQGSGSSYNEQFF
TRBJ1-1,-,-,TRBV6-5,TGTGCCAGCAGCAATGGACTGATCACTGAAGCTTTCTTT,CASSNGLITEAFF
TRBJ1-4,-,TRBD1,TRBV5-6,TGTGCCAGCAGCTTGTGGGACAGGGAAGAAAAACTGTTTTTT,CASSLWDREEKLFF
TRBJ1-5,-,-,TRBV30,TGTGCCTGGAGTGCCCGTGGAGCAAATCAGCCCCAGCATTTT,CAWSARGANQPQHF
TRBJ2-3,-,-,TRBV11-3,TGTGCCAGCAGCTATAGGCGAGGGGGTAGAGATACGCAGTATTTT,CASSYRRGGRDTQYF
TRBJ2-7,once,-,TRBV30,TGTGCCTGGAGACGGACTGGGAGCTACGAGCAGTACTTC,CAWRRTGSYEQYF
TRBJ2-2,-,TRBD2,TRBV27,TGTGCCAGCAGTTTAGCGGGAGTCGGGGAGCTGTTTTTT,CASSLAGVGELFF
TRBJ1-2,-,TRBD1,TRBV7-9,TGTGCCAGCAATCCGACAGGGGATCACTATGGCTACACCTTC,CASNPTGDHYGYTF